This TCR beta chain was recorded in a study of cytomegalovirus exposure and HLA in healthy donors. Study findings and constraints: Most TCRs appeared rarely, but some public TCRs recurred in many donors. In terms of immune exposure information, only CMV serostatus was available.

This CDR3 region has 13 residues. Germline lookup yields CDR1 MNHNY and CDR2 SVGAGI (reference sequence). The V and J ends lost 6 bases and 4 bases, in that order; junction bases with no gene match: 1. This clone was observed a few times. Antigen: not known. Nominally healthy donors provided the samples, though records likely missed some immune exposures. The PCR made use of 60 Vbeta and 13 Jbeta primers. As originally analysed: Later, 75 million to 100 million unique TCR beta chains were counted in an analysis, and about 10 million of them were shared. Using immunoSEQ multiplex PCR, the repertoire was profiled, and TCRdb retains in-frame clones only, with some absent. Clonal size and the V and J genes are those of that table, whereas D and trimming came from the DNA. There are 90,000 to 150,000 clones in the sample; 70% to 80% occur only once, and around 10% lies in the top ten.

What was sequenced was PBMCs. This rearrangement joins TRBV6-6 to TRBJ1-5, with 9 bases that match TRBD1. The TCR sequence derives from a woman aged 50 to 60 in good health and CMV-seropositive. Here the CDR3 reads CASRTGGNQPQHF. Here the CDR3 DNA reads TGTGCCAGCAGGACAGGGGGAAATCAGCCCCAGCATTTT.